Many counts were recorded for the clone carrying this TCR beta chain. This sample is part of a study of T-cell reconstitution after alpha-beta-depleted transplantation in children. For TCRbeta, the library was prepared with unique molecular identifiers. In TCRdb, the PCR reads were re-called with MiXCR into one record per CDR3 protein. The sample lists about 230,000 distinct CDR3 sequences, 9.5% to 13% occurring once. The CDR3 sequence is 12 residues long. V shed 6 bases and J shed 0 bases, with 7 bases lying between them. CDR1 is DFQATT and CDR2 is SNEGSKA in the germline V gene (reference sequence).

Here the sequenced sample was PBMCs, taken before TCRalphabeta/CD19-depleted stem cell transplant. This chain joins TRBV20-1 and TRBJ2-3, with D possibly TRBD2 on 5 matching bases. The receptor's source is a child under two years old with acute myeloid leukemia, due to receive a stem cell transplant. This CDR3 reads CSARTSTDTQYF. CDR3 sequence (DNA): TGCAGTGCCAGGACTAGCACAGATACGCAGTATTTT.